This T cell receptor beta chain was captured in a study of blood T cell repertoires in COVID-19 (dated by TCRdb to the early 2020s). For the study in its entirety: Samples from collaborators originated in the United States, Italy and Spain and spanned both the acute and convalescent phases of COVID-19. The prospective study material was composed of cDNA or gDNA derived from T cells, B-cell-depleted T cells, or PBMCs. The repertoires were made available in a free public database intended to serve as a resource for research on the immune response to SARS-CoV-2. A de-identified subject ID, COVID-19 status, age in years and sex were almost always included in the sample metadata. Samples came from the ongoing ImmuneRACE study (first 160 participants) plus 1,254 subjects from 6 global collaborators. The dataset comprised deeply sampled blood TCRbeta repertoires from subjects exposed to, actively infected with, or recovered from COVID-19. Where available, HLA class I and class II types were obtained from metadata supplied by the sample provider rather than from assay-based typing. The paper as a whole reports these results and caveats: The quantity of clinical and demographic metadata differed by source and by participant and was supplied without curation.

A remark on this clone: No antigen is known for it. One base away there is no much larger clone; base qualities are not given.

For CDR1 and CDR2, the germline V gene lists SGHRS and YFSETQ. The V end loses 0 bases and the J end loses 2 bases, and a stretch of 13 bases separates them. There are 16 amino acids in the CDR3, from cysteine to phenylalanine inclusive. Kept here is only the CDR3 DNA, which spans 48 bases and is read in frame from base 1. TCRbeta CDR3 regions were amplified from genomic DNA by means of the immunoSEQ Assay, a bias-controlled multiplex PCR. On the study's bioinformatics: The number of nucleated cells in each sample was estimated from the amplification of reference gene primers within the assay. To quantify the absolute abundance of each unique TCRbeta CDR3 rearrangement, sequence reads were collapsed and filtered. For each sample, productive Simpson clonality was calculated as the square root of Simpson's diversity index across productive rearrangements. TCRdb limited this immuneACCESS table to in-frame rearrangements with V and J called. A share of clones is missing; checked studies link under half to unresolved V genes, and the rest is unexplained. V, J and clone size were drawn from that table, and D and trimming were deduced from the DNA. The sample table contains a few hundred thousand clones; only one count was recorded for approximately 84% of them. Clones ranked in the top ten supply roughly 2.4% of the sample.

Collaborating institutions collected whole blood in K2EDTA tubes following their own protocols. For TCRbeta analysis, collaborators shipped samples in one of three forms: frozen whole blood, isolated PBMCs, or DNA extracted from either of those sample types. This receptor was taken from a woman aged 60-75 years with acute or convalescent COVID-19. The sequenced sample consisted of peripheral blood. The rearranged chain carries TRBV5-1 and TRBJ2-3; the D segment could be TRBD1, given 5 matching bases. The DNA sequence is TGCGCCAGCAGCTTGGCATCATATGGGGCCACAGATACGCAGTATTTT. This sequence encodes CASSLASYGATDTQYF.